These 25 T cell receptor beta chains share one sample of origin, sequenced in a study of early T cells in non-severe SARS-CoV-2 infection. Each CDR3 protein is one row after TCRdb ran MiXCR on the 5' RACE reads. The sample holds about 98,000 distinct CDR3 sequences, 11% seen once. Input material: whole blood. The receptors were gathered from an adult who was a healthcare worker with PCR-confirmed SARS-CoV-2 infection or an uninfected control (not recorded which).

The CDR3 spells CSAIGTGDTEAFF. DNA of the CDR3: TGCAGTGCCATAGGGACAGGGGACACTGAAGCTTTCTTT. The chain uses TRBV20-1 and TRBJ1-1, with 10 bases fitting TRBD1. J lost 3 bases, V lost 6 bases, and 4 bases had no gene match. From germline, CDR1 is DFQATT and CDR2 SNEGSKA (reference sequence). The CDR3 extends over 13 amino acids.

The chain joins TRBV7-9 to TRBJ2-2; possible D gene TRBD2, 5 bases. Germline values: CDR1 SEHNR, CDR2 FQNEAQ (reference sequence). The CDR3 has 14 residues. V lost 8 bases and J lost 4, with 14 bases in between. CDR3 DNA: TGTGCCAGCGAACGGGGAAGGAGCACCGGGGAGCTGTTTTTT. Translation: CASERGRSTGELFF.

This clonotype was counted a few times. This rearrangement joins TRBV29-1 to TRBJ2-3, with D tentatively TRBD1 (5 bases). Trimming shortened V by 1 base and J by 2 bases, and 7 bases separated the two germline ends. Germline CDR1 is SQVTM and CDR2 is ANQGSEA. The CDR3 is 13 residues long. CDR3 bases: TGCAGCGTTGAAGGCAGGGTCACAGATACGCAGTATTTT. It is translated as CSVEGRVTDTQYF.

The J gene is TRBJ1-5, the V gene TRBV29-1; D unclear. The V and J ends lost 6 bases and 7 bases respectively, with 13 bases between them. The germline V gene encodes CDR1 SQVTM and CDR2 ANQGSEA. This CDR3 region has 12 residues. The CDR3 region is CSVRPAGQPQHF. For the CDR3, the DNA is TGCAGCGTCCGCCCGGCGGGGCAGCCCCAGCATTTT.

This clonotype was picked up a small number of times. V gene TRBV7-9 combines with J gene TRBJ1-2; the match to TRBD1 covers 8 bases. The junction had 6 bases not matched to a gene; V was cut back by 0 bases and J by 6 bases. The CDR3 extends over 15 amino acids. Germline CDR1 SEHNR, CDR2 FQNEAQ (reference sequence). The CDR3 protein is CASSLAPGGIDGYTF. The CDR3 bases are TGTGCCAGCAGCTTAGCCCCAGGGGGCATCGATGGCTACACCTTC.

The chain uses TRBV27 and TRBJ1-2; tentative D call: TRBD1 (5 bases). V lost 0 bases and J lost 7, with 15 bases in between. This CDR3 has 15 residues. CDR1 and CDR2 from the germline V gene are MNHEY and SMNVEV (reference sequence). The CDR3 region is CASSLSGRVVFGYTF. The DNA for the CDR3 is TGTGCCAGCAGTTTATCAGGCAGGGTTGTTTTTGGCTACACCTTC.

The sample holds many counts of this clonotype. The CDR3 reads CASSHDSDYEQYF. The DNA of the CDR3 is TGTGCCAGCAGTCACGACAGCGACTACGAGCAGTACTTC. The V call is TRBV7-9, the J call TRBJ2-7; a weak D match, TRBD1 (5 bases). Germline CDR1 is SEHNR and CDR2 is FQNEAQ (reference sequence). Trimming took off 6 bases at V and 3 bases at J, with 12 bases between the two ends. This CDR3 contains 13 residues.

The gene calls are TRBV4-1 and TRBJ1-4; no firm D call. Germline V lookup: CDR1 MGHRA, CDR2 YSYEKL. This CDR3 spans 12 amino acids. Trimming pared 0 bases from V and 8 bases from J, leaving 4 bases between. The CDR3 reads CASSQESEKLFF. The CDR3 nucleotides read TGCGCCAGCAGCCAAGAAAGCGAAAAACTGTTTTTT.

This chain joins TRBV20-1 and TRBJ2-7, with D maybe TRBD1 (6 bases). Germline assignment: CDR1 DFQATT and CDR2 SNEGSKA (reference sequence). V was shortened by 6 bases and J by 2 bases, with 14 bases between the two germline ends. The CDR3 sequence is 13 residues long. The CDR3: CSAPLTGTYEQYF. DNA for the CDR3: TGCAGTGCCCCATTAACAGGGACCTACGAGCAGTACTTC.

This clonotype has at least ten counts. The chain couples TRBV5-1 to TRBJ2-1; 8 bases line up with TRBD1. CDR1 is SGHRS and CDR2 is YFSETQ in the germline V gene. Trimming at V came to 4 bases and at J to 5 bases, leaving 8 bases not matched to a gene. The CDR3 runs 15 residues. This chain's CDR3 is CASSLRQGTHNEQFF. In DNA, the CDR3 is TGCGCCAGCAGCCTAAGACAGGGGACGCACAATGAGCAGTTCTTC.

In this sample, this clonotype turned up many times. The genes are TRBV7-9 and TRBJ1-1; tentative D call: TRBD1 (6 bases). Trimming cost V 1 base and J 0 bases, with 15 bases left between them. The CDR3 length is 17 residues. Germline V gene data show CDR1 as SEHNR and CDR2 as FQNEAQ (reference sequence). DNA of the CDR3: TGTGCCAGCAGCTTAGTTGGAGGGGGAAGGATGAACACTGAAGCTTTCTTT. Translation: CASSLVGGGRMNTEAFF. Complete variable domain (other parts from reference TRBV7-9 and TRBJ1-1): DTGVSQNPRHKITKRGQNVTFRCDPISEHNRLYWYRQTLGQGPEFLTYFQNEAQLEKSRLLSDRFSAERPKGSFSTLEIQRTEQGDSAMYLCASSLVGGGRMNTEAFFGQGTRLTVV.

The chain couples TRBV7-3 to TRBJ2-1; D gene ambiguous. The CDR3 spans 14 residues. V lost 5 bases, J lost 4 bases, and 12 bases lay in between. Germline V gene lookup returns CDR1 SGHTA and CDR2 FQGTGA. CDR3 DNA sequence: TGTGCCAGCAGCCCCTGGCACGGGTACAATGAGCAGTTCTTC. It specifies CASSPWHGYNEQFF. Complete variable domain (other parts from reference TRBV7-3 and TRBJ2-1): GAGVSQTPSNKVTEKGKYVELRCDPISGHTALYWYRQSLGQGPEFLIYFQGTGAADDSGLPNDRFFAVRPEGSVSTLKIQRTERGDSAVYLCASSPWHGYNEQFFGPGTRLTVL.

This clonotype was counted at least ten times. The chain couples TRBV5-1 to TRBJ1-5; D is unclear. CDR3 size: 14 residues. Trimming removed 4 bases from V and 1 base from J, with 9 bases in between. Germline V gene sequence: CDR1 SGHRS, CDR2 YFSETQ. Written as DNA, the CDR3 is TGCGCCAGCAGCCAAGACGGAAGCAATCAGCCCCAGCATTTT. This codes for CASSQDGSNQPQHF.

This clonotype was detected only a few times. The chain joins TRBV5-4 to TRBJ2-7; 7 bases agree with TRBD1. The germline gives CDR1 SGHNT, CDR2 YYREEE (reference sequence). The trim removed 1 base at V and 5 bases at J, leaving 6 bases unmatched. The CDR3 loop spans 14 amino acids. In DNA form, the CDR3 reads TGTGCCAGCAGCTTGCGAGGGGGCATCAACGAGCAGTACTTC. This translates into CASSLRGGINEQYF.

This chain connects TRBV29-1 to TRBJ2-3; D ambiguous. Germline CDR1 and CDR2: SQVTM and ANQGSEA. V lost 4 bases and J 2 bases, leaving 10 bases between the germline ends. There are 13 residues in the CDR3. The CDR3 bases are TGCAGCGTTGTCCCTAGTTACACAGATACGCAGTATTTT. This gives the protein CSVVPSYTDTQYF.

This clonotype has only a few counts. The V and J genes are TRBV6-5 and TRBJ1-4; D is uncertain. Germline CDR1 is MNHEY and CDR2 is SVGAGI. This CDR3 is built from 16 residues. Deletions cut 6 bases from V and 0 bases from J, with 14 bases between. In nucleotides, the CDR3 is TGTGCCAGCAGGTCGGAGACACGACCAACTAATGAAAAACTGTTTTTT. Its protein is CASRSETRPTNEKLFF.

This clonotype was counted between two and nine times. The rearrangement joins TRBV20-1 to TRBJ1-1; D is unclear. The V gene lost 5 bases and the J gene lost 2 bases, with 12 bases spanning the gap. CDR1 DFQATT and CDR2 SNEGSKA come from the germline V gene (reference sequence). The CDR3 has 13 residues. The CDR3 DNA reads TGCAGTGCTTGGAGAGCCCTTAACACTGAAGCTTTCTTT. This encodes CSAWRALNTEAFF.

This clonotype was observed many times. The chain couples TRBV7-8 to TRBJ2-1; possible D gene TRBD2, 5 bases. The CDR3 spans 15 residues. The germline V and J ends were trimmed by 1 base and 0 bases, with 7 bases remaining between them. In germline, CDR1 is SGHVS, CDR2 FQNEAQ. The CDR3, as DNA: TGTGCCAGCAGCTTAGGGACTCTCTCCTACAATGAGCAGTTCTTC. This gives the protein CASSLGTLSYNEQFF.

The chain couples TRBV2 to TRBJ2-7; D is ambiguous. V was clipped by 4 bases and J by 4 bases, with 8 bases between them. Germline V gene sequence: CDR1 SNHLY, CDR2 FYNNEI. The CDR3 is made up of 12 amino acids. CDR3 DNA sequence: TGTGCCAGCAGTGCAGCCCATTACGAGCAGTACTTC. Encoded protein: CASSAAHYEQYF. Supplemented by reference TRBV2 and TRBJ2-7, the full variable domain reads EPEVTQTPSHQVTQMGQEVILRCVPISNHLYFYWYRQILGQKVEFLVSFYNNEISEKSEIFDDQFSVERPDGSNFTLKIRSTKLEDSAMYFCASSAAHYEQYFGPGTRLTVT.

The genes are TRBV20-1 and TRBJ2-7; D is perhaps TRBD1 or TRBD2 (5 bases each). V was shortened by 2 bases and J by 5 bases, with 22 bases between the two germline ends. The CDR3 covers 16 residues. Germline assignment: CDR1 DFQATT and CDR2 SNEGSKA (reference sequence). The CDR3 DNA follows: TGCAGTGCTAGAAGTTCTGACCTCCGAGGGGACCACGAGCAGTACTTC. Its protein is CSARSSDLRGDHEQYF.

The rearrangement links TRBV28 to TRBJ2-1; D ambiguous. The CDR3 is made up of 12 amino acids. Deletions cut 5 bases from V and 3 bases from J, with 5 bases between. Germline values: CDR1 MDHEN, CDR2 SYDVKM. The CDR3 spells CASSQLYNEQFF. The DNA of the CDR3 is TGTGCCAGCAGTCAGCTCTACAATGAGCAGTTCTTC.

V gene TRBV29-1 combines with J gene TRBJ2-1; 11 nucleotides match TRBD2. The CDR3 is 18 residues long. Germline assignment: CDR1 SQVTM and CDR2 ANQGSEA. After removal of 0 bases from V and 1 base from J, the junction contained 8 bases not matched to a gene. The CDR3 DNA reads as TGCAGCGTTGAAGATCCACTAGCGGGAGAGAGGTCCTACAATGAGCAGTTCTTC. Amino acids: CSVEDPLAGERSYNEQFF.

This clonotype came up a few times. The rearrangement links TRBV4-2 to TRBJ1-6, with unresolved D. The CDR3 length is 16 residues. Germline V gene data show CDR1 as LGHNA and CDR2 as YNFKEQ. The V gene lost 1 base and the J gene lost 2 bases, with 9 bases spanning the gap. This CDR3 reads CASSQVIGPYNSPLHF. Written as DNA, the CDR3 is TGTGCCAGCAGCCAAGTCATAGGCCCCTATAATTCACCCCTCCACTTT.

This clonotype has just a few counts. CDR3 nucleotides: TGTGCCAGCTCACCTCTGGCGGGCTCACAAGAGACCCAGTACTTC. Translating gives CASSPLAGSQETQYF. The chain links TRBV18 to TRBJ2-5; D may be TRBD2 (5 bases). This CDR3 region has 15 residues. Trimming pared 3 bases from V and 2 bases from J, leaving 13 bases between. The germline gives CDR1 KGHSH, CDR2 LQKENI.

This clonotype was counted ten times or more. This chain links TRBV14 with TRBJ2-3; 11 nucleotides match TRBD2. CDR1 is SGHDN, CDR2 FVKESK, per germline. Trimming removed 2 bases from V and 1 base from J; junction bases left unmatched: 14. CDR3 length: 20 amino acids. The CDR3 loop reads CASSQQRASGGRLGTDTQYF. The CDR3 bases are TGTGCCAGCAGCCAACAGAGGGCTAGCGGGGGGAGACTCGGCACAGATACGCAGTATTTT.